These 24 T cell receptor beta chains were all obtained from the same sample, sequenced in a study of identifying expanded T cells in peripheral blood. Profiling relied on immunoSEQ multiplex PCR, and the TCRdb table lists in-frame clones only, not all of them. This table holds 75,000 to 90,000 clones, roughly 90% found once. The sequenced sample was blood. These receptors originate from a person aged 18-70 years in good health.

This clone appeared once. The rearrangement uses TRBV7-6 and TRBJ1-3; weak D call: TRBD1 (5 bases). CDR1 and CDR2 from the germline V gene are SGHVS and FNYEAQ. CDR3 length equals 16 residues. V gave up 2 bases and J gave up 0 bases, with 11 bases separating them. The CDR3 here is CASSLLGDNSGNTIYF. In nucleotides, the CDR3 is TGTGCCAGCAGCTTATTAGGGGATAACTCTGGAAACACCATATATTTT.

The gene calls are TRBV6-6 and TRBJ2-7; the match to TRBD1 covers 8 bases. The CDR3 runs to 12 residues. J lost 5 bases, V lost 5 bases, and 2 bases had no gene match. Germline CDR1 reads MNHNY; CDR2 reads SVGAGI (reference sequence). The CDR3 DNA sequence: TGTGCCAGCAGTGACAGGGGACACGAGCAGTACTTC. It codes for CASSDRGHEQYF.

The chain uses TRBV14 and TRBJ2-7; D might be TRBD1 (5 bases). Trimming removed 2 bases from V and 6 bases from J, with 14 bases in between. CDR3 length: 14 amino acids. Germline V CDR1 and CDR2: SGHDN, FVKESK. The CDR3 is CASSQRAGYSEQYF. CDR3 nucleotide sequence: TGTGCCAGCAGCCAAAGGGCAGGGTATAGCGAGCAGTACTTC.

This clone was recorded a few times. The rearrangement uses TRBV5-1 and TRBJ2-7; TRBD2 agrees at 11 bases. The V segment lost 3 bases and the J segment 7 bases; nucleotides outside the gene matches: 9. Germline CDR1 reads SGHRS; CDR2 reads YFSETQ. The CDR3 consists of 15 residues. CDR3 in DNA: TGCGCCAGCAGCTCTAGCGGGGGGCGCCACCTGGAGCAGTACTTC. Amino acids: CASSSSGGRHLEQYF.

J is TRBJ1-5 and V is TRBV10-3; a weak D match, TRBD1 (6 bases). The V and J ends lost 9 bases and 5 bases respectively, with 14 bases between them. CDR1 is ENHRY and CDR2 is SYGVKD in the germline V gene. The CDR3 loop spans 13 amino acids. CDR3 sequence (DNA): TGTGCCATGCGACAGGCCCCTGATCAGCCCCAGCATTTT. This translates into CAMRQAPDQPQHF.

The CDR3, as DNA: TGTGCCAGCAGTGACAGGGTCCCCAATGAGCAGTTCTTC. Its protein is CASSDRVPNEQFF. V is TRBV2 and J is TRBJ2-1; a possible D gene is TRBD1 (5 bases). The CDR3 covers 13 residues. Germline-derived CDR1 and CDR2 are SNHLY and FYNNEI. V lost 3 bases and J 6 bases, leaving 9 bases between the germline ends.

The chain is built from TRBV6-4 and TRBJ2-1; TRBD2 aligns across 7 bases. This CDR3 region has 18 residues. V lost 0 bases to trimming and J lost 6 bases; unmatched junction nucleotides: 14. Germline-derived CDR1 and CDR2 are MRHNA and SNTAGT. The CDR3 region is CASSDSRNSGGRCNEQFF. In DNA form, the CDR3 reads TGTGCCAGCAGTGACTCCCGTAATTCGGGCGGGAGATGCAATGAGCAGTTCTTC.

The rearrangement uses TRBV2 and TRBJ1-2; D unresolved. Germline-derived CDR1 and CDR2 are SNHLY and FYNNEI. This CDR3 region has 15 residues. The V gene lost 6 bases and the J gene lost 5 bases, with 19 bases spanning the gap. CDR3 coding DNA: TGTGCCAGCAGGCGGGTTGGGGTAGTCGGTTATGGCTACACCTTC. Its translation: CASRRVGVVGYGYTF.

The CDR3 protein is CASRRQENSPLHF. CDR3 in DNA: TGTGCCAGCAGACGACAGGAGAATTCACCCCTCCACTTT. The chain recombines TRBV6-5 with TRBJ1-6, with D maybe TRBD1 (6 bases). Per the germline V gene, CDR1 is MNHEY and CDR2 is SVGAGI. V was cut by 6 bases and J by 7 bases, with 10 bases left in between. This CDR3 comprises 13 residues.

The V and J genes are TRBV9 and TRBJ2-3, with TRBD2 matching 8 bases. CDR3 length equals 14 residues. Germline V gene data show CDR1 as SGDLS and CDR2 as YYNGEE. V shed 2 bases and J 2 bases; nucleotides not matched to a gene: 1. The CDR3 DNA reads TGTGCCAGCAGCGTTAGCGGGGTCACAGATACGCAGTATTTT. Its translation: CASSVSGVTDTQYF.

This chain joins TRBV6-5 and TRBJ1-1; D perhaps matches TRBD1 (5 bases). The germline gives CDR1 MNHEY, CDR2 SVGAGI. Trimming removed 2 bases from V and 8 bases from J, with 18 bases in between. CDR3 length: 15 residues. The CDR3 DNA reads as TGTGCCAGCAGTTACCATAATTCCGGGACGCTAGAAGCTTTCTTT. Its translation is CASSYHNSGTLEAFF.

In DNA form, the CDR3 reads TGTGCCAGTAGCGACGGGACTAGCGGGAGGGCGGGTACGGATACGCAGTATTTT. Residues: CASSDGTSGRAGTDTQYF. The V and J genes are TRBV19 and TRBJ2-3, with 16 bases identical to TRBD2. Germline V CDR1 and CDR2: LNHDA, SQIVND (reference sequence). V shed 6 bases and J 6 bases; nucleotides not matched to a gene: 12. This CDR3 has 18 residues. Supplemented by reference TRBV19 and TRBJ2-3, the full variable domain reads DGGITQSPKYLFRKEGQNVTLSCEQNLNHDAMYWYRQDPGQGLRLIYYSQIVNDFQKGDIAEGYSVSREKKESFPLTVTSAQKNPTAFYLCASSDGTSGRAGTDTQYFGPGTRLTVL.

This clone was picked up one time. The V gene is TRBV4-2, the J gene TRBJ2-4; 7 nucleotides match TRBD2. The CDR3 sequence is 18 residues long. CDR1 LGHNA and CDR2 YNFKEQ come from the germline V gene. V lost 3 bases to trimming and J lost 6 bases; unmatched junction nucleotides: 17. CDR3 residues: CASSQGGEGPAGRNIQYF. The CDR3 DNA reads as TGTGCCAGCAGCCAGGGAGGGGAGGGACCCGCGGGGCGAAACATTCAGTACTTC.

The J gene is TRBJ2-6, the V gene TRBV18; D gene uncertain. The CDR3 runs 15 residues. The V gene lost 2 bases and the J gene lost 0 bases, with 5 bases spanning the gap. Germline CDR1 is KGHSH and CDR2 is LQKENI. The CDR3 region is CASSPGSSGANVLTF. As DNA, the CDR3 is TGTGCCAGCTCACCAGGGTCCTCTGGGGCCAACGTCCTGACTTTC.

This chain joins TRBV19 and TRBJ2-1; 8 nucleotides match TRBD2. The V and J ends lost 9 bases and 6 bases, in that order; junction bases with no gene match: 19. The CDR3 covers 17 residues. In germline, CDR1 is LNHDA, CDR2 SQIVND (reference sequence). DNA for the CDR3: TGTGCCAGCAAACGAGCGGGAGCGGTCGGGGAAAGCAATGAGCAGTTCTTC. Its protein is CASKRAGAVGESNEQFF.

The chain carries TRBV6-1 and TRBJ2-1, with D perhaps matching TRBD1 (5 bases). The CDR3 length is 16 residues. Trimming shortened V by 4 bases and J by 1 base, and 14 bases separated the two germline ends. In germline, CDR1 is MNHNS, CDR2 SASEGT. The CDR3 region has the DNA TGTGCCAGCAGTGTAAGGGCAGGGCGATCCTACAATGAGCAGTTCTTC. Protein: CASSVRAGRSYNEQFF.

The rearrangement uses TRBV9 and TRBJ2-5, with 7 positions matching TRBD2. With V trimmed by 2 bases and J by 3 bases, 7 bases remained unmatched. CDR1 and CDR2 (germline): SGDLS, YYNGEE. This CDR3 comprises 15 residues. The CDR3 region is CASSVGGGREETQYF. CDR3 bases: TGTGCCAGCAGCGTCGGCGGGGGACGGGAAGAGACCCAGTACTTC.

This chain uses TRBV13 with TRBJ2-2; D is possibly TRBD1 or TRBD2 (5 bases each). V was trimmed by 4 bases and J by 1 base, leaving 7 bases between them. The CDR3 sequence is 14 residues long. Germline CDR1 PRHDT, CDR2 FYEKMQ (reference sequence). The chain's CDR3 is CASSSGRNTGELFF. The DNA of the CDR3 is TGTGCCAGCAGCTCGGGACGGAACACCGGGGAGCTGTTTTTT.

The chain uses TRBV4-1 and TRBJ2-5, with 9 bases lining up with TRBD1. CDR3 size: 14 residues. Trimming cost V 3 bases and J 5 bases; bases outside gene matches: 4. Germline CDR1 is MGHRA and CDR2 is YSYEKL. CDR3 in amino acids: CASSQPQGAETQYF. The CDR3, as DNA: TGCGCCAGCAGCCAGCCACAGGGGGCGGAGACCCAGTACTTC.

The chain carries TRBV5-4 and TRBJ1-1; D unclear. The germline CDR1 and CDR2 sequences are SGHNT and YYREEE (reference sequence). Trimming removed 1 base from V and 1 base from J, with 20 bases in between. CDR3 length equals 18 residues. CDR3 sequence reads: CASSLIRGLGVTNTEAFF. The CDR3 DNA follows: TGTGCCAGCAGCTTGATTCGCGGGCTTGGCGTTACGAACACTGAAGCTTTCTTT.

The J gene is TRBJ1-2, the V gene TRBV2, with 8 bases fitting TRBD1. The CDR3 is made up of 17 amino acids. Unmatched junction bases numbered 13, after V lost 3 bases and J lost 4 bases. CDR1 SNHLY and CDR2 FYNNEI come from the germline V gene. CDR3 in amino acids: CASSDRGQAPVRYGYTF. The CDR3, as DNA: TGTGCCAGCAGTGACAGGGGACAGGCCCCTGTTCGCTATGGCTACACCTTC.

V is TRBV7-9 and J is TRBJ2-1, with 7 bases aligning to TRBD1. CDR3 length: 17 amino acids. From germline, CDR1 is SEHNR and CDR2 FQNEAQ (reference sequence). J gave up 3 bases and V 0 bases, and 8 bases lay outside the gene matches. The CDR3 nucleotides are TGTGCCAGCAGCTTAGCGCTTGGACAGGTCGGCTACAATGAGCAGTTCTTC. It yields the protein CASSLALGQVGYNEQFF.

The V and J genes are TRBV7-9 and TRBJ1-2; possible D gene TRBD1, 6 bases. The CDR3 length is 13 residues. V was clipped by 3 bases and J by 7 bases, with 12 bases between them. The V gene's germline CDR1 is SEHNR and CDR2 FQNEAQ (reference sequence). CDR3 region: CASSFGGAFGYTF. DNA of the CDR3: TGTGCCAGCAGCTTCGGGGGGGCTTTTGGCTACACCTTC.

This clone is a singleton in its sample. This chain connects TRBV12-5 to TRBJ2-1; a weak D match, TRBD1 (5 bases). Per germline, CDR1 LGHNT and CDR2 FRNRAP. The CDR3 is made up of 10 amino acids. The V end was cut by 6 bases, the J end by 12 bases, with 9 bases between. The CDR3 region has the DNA TGTGCTAGTGGCAGGGAAGTGCAGTTCTTC. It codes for CASGREVQFF. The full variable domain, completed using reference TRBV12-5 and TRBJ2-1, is DARVTQTPRHKVTEMGQEVTMRCQPILGHNTVFWYRQTMMQGLELLAYFRNRAPLDDSGMPKDRFSAEMPDATLATLKIQPSEPRDSAVYFCASGREVQFFGPGTRLTVL.